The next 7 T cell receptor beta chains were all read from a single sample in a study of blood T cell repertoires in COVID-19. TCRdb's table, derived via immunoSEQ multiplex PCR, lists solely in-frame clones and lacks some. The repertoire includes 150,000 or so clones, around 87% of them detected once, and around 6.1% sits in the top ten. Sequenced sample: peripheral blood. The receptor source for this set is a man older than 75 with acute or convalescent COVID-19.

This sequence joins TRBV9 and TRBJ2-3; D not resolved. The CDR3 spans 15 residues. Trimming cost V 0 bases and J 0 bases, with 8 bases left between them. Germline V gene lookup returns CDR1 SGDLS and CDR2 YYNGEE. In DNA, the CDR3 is TGTGCCAGCAGCGTAGGACTGGCTAGCACAGATACGCAGTATTTT. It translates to CASSVGLASTDTQYF.

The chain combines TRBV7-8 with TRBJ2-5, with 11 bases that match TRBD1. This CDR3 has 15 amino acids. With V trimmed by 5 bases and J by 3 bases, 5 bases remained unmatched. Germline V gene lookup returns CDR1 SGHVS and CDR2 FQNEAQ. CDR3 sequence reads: CASSPGQGAKETQYF. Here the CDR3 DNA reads TGTGCCAGCAGCCCCGGACAGGGGGCAAAAGAGACCCAGTACTTC.

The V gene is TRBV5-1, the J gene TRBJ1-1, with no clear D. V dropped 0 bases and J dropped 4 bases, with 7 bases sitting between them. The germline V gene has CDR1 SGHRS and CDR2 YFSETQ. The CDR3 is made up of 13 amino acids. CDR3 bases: TGCGCCAGCAGCTTGGTTTCCGGCACTGAAGCTTTCTTT. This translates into CASSLVSGTEAFF.

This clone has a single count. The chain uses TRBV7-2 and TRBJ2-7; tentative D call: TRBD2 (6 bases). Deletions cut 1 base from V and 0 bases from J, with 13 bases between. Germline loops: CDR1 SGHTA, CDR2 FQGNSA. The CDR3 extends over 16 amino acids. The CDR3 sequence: CASSLGSGGVSYEQYF. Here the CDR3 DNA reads TGTGCCAGCAGCTTAGGGTCCGGCGGGGTCTCCTACGAGCAGTACTTC. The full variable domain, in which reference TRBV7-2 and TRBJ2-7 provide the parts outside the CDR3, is GAGVSQSPSNKVTEKGKDVELRCDPISGHTALYWYRQSLGQGLEFLIYFQGNSAPDKSGLPSDRFSAERTGGSVSTLTIQRTQQEDSAVYLCASSLGSGGVSYEQYFGPGTRLTVT.

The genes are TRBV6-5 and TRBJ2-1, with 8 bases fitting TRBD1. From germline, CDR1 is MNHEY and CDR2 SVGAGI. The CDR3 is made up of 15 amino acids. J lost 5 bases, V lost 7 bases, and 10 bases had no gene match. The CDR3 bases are TGTGCCAGCACCGGAACCAAGGACAGGGACAATGAGCAGTTCTTC. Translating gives CASTGTKDRDNEQFF.

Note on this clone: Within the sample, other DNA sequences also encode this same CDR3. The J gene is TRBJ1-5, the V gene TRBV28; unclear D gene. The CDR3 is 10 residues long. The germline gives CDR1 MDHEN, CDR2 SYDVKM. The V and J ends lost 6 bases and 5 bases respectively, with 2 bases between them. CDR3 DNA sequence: TGTGCCAGCAGCGATCAGCCCCAGCATTTT. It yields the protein CASSDQPQHF. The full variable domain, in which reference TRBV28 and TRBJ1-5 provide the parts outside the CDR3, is DVKVTQSSRYLVKRTGEKVFLECVQDMDHENMFWYRQDPGLGLRLIYFSYDVKMKEKGDIPEGYSVSREKKERFSLILESASTNQTSMYLCASSDQPQHFGDGTRLSIL.

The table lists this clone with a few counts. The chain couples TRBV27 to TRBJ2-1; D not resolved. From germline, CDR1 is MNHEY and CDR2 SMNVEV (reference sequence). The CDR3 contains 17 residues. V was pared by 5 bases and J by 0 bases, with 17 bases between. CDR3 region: CASSLQALRSSYNEQFF. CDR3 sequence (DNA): TGTGCCAGCAGTCTCCAAGCCTTAAGAAGCTCCTACAATGAGCAGTTCTTC.